What follows are 28 T cell receptor beta chains derived from one specimen sequenced in a study of shared T cell receptors in the human thymus. The repertoire was sequenced with immunoSEQ multiplex PCR; TCRdb's copy has only in-frame clones and lacks some. The data hold hundreds of thousands of clones, with around 78% observed a single time. In addition, the sample was reused for a study of human thymus T cells.

The sample taken for sequencing was thymocytes. The receptor set was obtained from a boy under three years old with a congenital heart defect.

This chain links TRBV7-2 with TRBJ2-7; 7 bases map to TRBD1. The germline V gene has CDR1 SGHTA and CDR2 FQGNSA. J gave up 5 bases and V 5 bases, and 9 bases lay outside the gene matches. The CDR3 has 14 amino acids. CDR3 amino acids: CASSLRQGRDEQYF. The CDR3 region has the DNA TGTGCCAGCAGCCTTAGACAGGGTAGAGACGAGCAGTACTTC.

There are a few counts of this clone. The V gene is TRBV4-3, the J gene TRBJ2-2, with a possible D match to TRBD1 (6 bases). The V end lost 1 base, the J end lost 5 bases, and 20 bases lay between the germline ends. The germline gives CDR1 LGHNA, CDR2 YSLEER. CDR3 length: 18 residues. DNA of the CDR3: TGCGCCAGCAGCCAAGGAGTTCAGGACAGATCTGAAACCGGGGAGCTGTTTTTT. Its protein product is CASSQGVQDRSETGELFF.

The V call is TRBV12-5, the J call TRBJ1-1, with D possibly matching TRBD1 (6 bases). This CDR3 spans 16 amino acids. Trimming took off 0 bases at V and 5 bases at J, with 16 bases between the two ends. CDR1 LGHNT and CDR2 FRNRAP come from the germline V gene. In DNA form, the CDR3 reads TGTGCTAGTGGTTTGGTACGGGCGGGGGCAGAGACTGAAGCTTTCTTT. Amino acid sequence: CASGLVRAGAETEAFF.

V gene TRBV7-2 combines with J gene TRBJ1-4; TRBD1 is a possible D gene (5 bases). The CDR3 has 13 amino acids. Trimming took 6 bases from V and 8 from J, leaving 13 bases between them. Germline loops: CDR1 SGHTA, CDR2 FQGNSA. CDR3 coding DNA: TGTGCCAGCAGGCTTCGCGGGGGAGAAAAACTGTTTTTT. As protein: CASRLRGGEKLFF.

This chain uses TRBV5-6 with TRBJ1-5; D may be TRBD1 (5 bases). Germline-derived CDR1 and CDR2 are SGHDT and YYEEEE. CDR3 length: 14 residues. V was trimmed by 0 bases and J by 6 bases, leaving 10 bases between them. The CDR3 DNA sequence: TGTGCCAGCAGCTTGGCCAGGGATCCTCAGCCCCAGCATTTT. Residues: CASSLARDPQPQHF.

The J gene is TRBJ2-7, the V gene TRBV6-8, with TRBD1 identical over 10 bases. Germline CDR1 reads MNHGY; CDR2 reads SAAAGT. The CDR3 is 13 residues long. Trimming cost V 6 bases and J 6 bases; bases outside gene matches: 5. CDR3 region: CASSRDRGGEQYF. In DNA, the CDR3 is TGTGCCAGCAGCCGGGACAGGGGAGGCGAGCAGTACTTC.

The rearrangement joins TRBV14 to TRBJ2-1; D is undetermined. There are 15 residues in the CDR3. The V gene lost 4 bases and the J gene lost 4 bases, with 14 bases spanning the gap. Germline values: CDR1 SGHDN, CDR2 FVKESK. This chain's CDR3 is CASSPEISAYNEQFF. The DNA for the CDR3 is TGTGCCAGCAGCCCAGAGATAAGCGCGTACAATGAGCAGTTCTTC.

This clone was detected once. The CDR3 DNA sequence: TGCAGTGCTAGAGCGGGCTATGGCTACACCTTC. Its protein product is CSARAGYGYTF. This sequence joins TRBV20-1 and TRBJ1-2, with unresolved D. CDR3 size: 11 residues. CDR1 is DFQATT, CDR2 SNEGSKA, per germline (reference sequence). The ends were cut back, 1 base at V and 4 bases at J, with 4 bases in the middle.

The chain carries TRBV15 and TRBJ2-1; a possible D gene is TRBD2 (6 bases). Per germline, CDR1 LNHNV and CDR2 YYDKDF (reference sequence). Trimming stripped 1 base from V and 2 bases from J, with 12 bases between. The CDR3 consists of 16 residues. In DNA form, the CDR3 reads TGTGCCACCAGCAGAGGACCGGGGGTCCCCTACAATGAGCAGTTCTTC. Residues: CATSRGPGVPYNEQFF.

V gene TRBV5-1 combines with J gene TRBJ1-1; D gene ambiguous. Trimming cost V 0 bases and J 1 base, with 7 bases left between them. From germline, CDR1 is SGHRS and CDR2 YFSETQ. This CDR3 has 14 amino acids. The CDR3 sequence is CASSLGAANTEAFF. CDR3 in DNA: TGCGCCAGCAGCTTGGGGGCAGCGAACACTGAAGCTTTCTTT.

V usage is TRBV7-2 and J usage is TRBJ2-7; the D gene is possibly TRBD1 (6 bases). V was trimmed by 0 bases and J by 5 bases, leaving 17 bases between them. This CDR3 has 16 residues. Looked up from germline, CDR1 is SGHTA and CDR2 is FQGNSA. CDR3 DNA sequence: TGTGCCAGCAGCTTAGCACCCAGTCCAGGGGAGAACGAGCAGTACTTC. Translation: CASSLAPSPGENEQYF.

The chain combines TRBV5-1 with TRBJ1-1; D unclear. Trimming shortened V by 3 bases and J by 0 bases, and 12 bases separated the two germline ends. Looked up from germline, CDR1 is SGHRS and CDR2 is YFSETQ. This CDR3 comprises 15 residues. The CDR3 sequence: CASSWRPLLNTEAFF. The CDR3 nucleotides are TGCGCCAGCAGCTGGAGGCCCTTATTGAACACTGAAGCTTTCTTT. The whole variable domain, remainder taken from reference TRBV5-1 and TRBJ1-1, is KAGVTQTPRYLIKTRGQQVTLSCSPISGHRSVSWYQQTPGQGLQFLFEYFSETQRNKGNFPGRFSGRQFSNSRSEMNVSTLELGDSALYLCASSWRPLLNTEAFFGQGTRLTVV.

The gene calls are TRBV25-1 and TRBJ1-4; 7 nucleotides agree with TRBD1. The V gene end was trimmed by 9 bases and the J gene end by 5 bases; junction bases not matched to a gene: 6. Germline CDR1 MGHDK, CDR2 SYGVNS. CDR3 length equals 13 residues. CDR3 DNA sequence: TGTGCCAGTAGGGGACAGAACAATGAAAAACTGTTTTTT. It yields the protein CASRGQNNEKLFF. Filled out from reference TRBV25-1 and TRBJ1-4, the complete variable domain reads EADIYQTPRYLVIGTGKKITLECSQTMGHDKMYWYQQDPGMELHLIHYSYGVNSTEKGDLSSESTVSRIRTEHFPLTLESARPSHTSQYLCASRGQNNEKLFFGSGTQLSVL.

V and J are TRBV6-5 and TRBJ2-2, with 7 bases lining up with TRBD2. Germline CDR1 reads MNHEY; CDR2 reads SVGAGI. Trimming took 8 bases from V and 4 from J; bases not matched to a gene: 7. The CDR3 totals 14 residues. CDR3 sequence reads: CASARGEGTGELFF. The CDR3 DNA reads TGTGCCAGCGCTCGGGGGGAAGGCACCGGGGAGCTGTTTTTT.

CDR3 sequence: CSATSCGEQYF. CDR3 in DNA: TGCAGTGCGACGTCCTGCGGCGAGCAGTACTTC. The chain combines TRBV20-1 with TRBJ2-7; no clear D. The V gene's germline CDR1 is DFQATT and CDR2 SNEGSKA (reference sequence). This CDR3 is built from 11 residues. V lost 6 bases to trimming and J lost 6 bases, with 12 bases between them.

The CDR3 sequence: CASSRLAGPLDTQYF. In DNA form, the CDR3 reads TGTGCCAGCAGCCGACTAGCGGGTCCCTTGGATACGCAGTATTTT. V is TRBV6-4 and J is TRBJ2-3; 10 bases line up with TRBD2. CDR3 size: 15 residues. Trimming took 6 bases from V and 6 from J; bases not matched to a gene: 9. Germline V CDR1 and CDR2: MRHNA, SNTAGT.

This chain joins TRBV10-3 and TRBJ2-7; 10 bases line up with TRBD2. The ends lost 4 bases at V and 3 bases at J; junction bases unmatched: 9. Germline assignment: CDR1 ENHRY and CDR2 SYGVKD. The CDR3 has 16 residues. As DNA, the CDR3 is TGTGCCATCAGTGCCCTAGCGGGAGTTTTGAGCTACGAGCAGTACTTC. It yields the protein CAISALAGVLSYEQYF.

The chain couples TRBV4-2 to TRBJ2-7; 8 nucleotides align to TRBD1. This CDR3 is built from 15 residues. The V gene's germline CDR1 is LGHNA and CDR2 YNFKEQ. Trimming took 4 bases from V and 0 from J; bases not matched to a gene: 5. Here the CDR3 DNA reads TGTGCCAGCAGCCCGGGACAGGCCTACTCCTACGAGCAGTACTTC. It yields the protein CASSPGQAYSYEQYF.

In its sample, this clone was seen a few times. The chain links TRBV12-5 to TRBJ2-7; 10 bases are a match to TRBD1. The CDR3 loop spans 16 amino acids. Germline CDR1 is LGHNT and CDR2 is FRNRAP. The junction had 13 bases not matched to a gene; V was cut back by 5 bases and J by 6 bases. The CDR3 DNA reads TGTGCTAGTGGTCCCGGGACAGGGGCCCCAGTCGGCGAGCAGTACTTC. Protein: CASGPGTGAPVGEQYF.

The rearrangement joins TRBV4-2 to TRBJ2-7, with TRBD2 matching 7 bases. Germline CDR1 is LGHNA and CDR2 is YNFKEQ. V dropped 2 bases and J dropped 2; count of bases not matched to a gene: 9. CDR3 length: 16 amino acids. The CDR3 protein is CASSQMASGYTYEQYF. CDR3 nucleotide sequence: TGTGCCAGCAGCCAAATGGCTAGCGGTTACACCTACGAGCAGTACTTC.

This clone was seen only a few times. The CDR3 loop is CASSELYPRERSPLHF. Here the CDR3 DNA reads TGTGCCAGCAGTGAACTGTACCCCCGGGAGAGGTCACCCCTCCACTTT. The chain employs TRBV6-1 and TRBJ1-6; no definite D call. The germline V and J ends were trimmed by 2 bases and 10 bases, with 18 bases remaining between them. The length of the CDR3 is 16 residues. CDR1 and CDR2 (germline): MNHNS, SASEGT.

The CDR3 loop reads CASSLSMGLVYGELFF. The CDR3 DNA follows: TGTGCCAGCAGCTTAAGTATGGGACTAGTGTATGGGGAGCTGTTTTTT. The chain recombines TRBV7-2 with TRBJ2-2; TRBD2 matches 8 bases. This CDR3 has 16 amino acids. Looked up from germline, CDR1 is SGHTA and CDR2 is FQGNSA. J gave up 8 bases and V 2 bases, and 10 bases lay outside the gene matches.

The CDR3 bases are TGTGCCAGCAGTTTACGGACAGACGATCAGCCCCAGCATTTT. This sequence encodes CASSLRTDDQPQHF. The chain joins TRBV27 to TRBJ1-5; D possibly corresponds to TRBD1 (6 bases). In germline, CDR1 is MNHEY, CDR2 SMNVEV (reference sequence). The CDR3 runs to 14 residues. Trimming removed 2 bases from V and 5 bases from J, with 10 bases in between.

This clone showed up just a few times. V gene TRBV27 combines with J gene TRBJ2-3, with 12 bases fitting TRBD2. The CDR3 sequence is 16 residues long. CDR1 and CDR2 (germline): MNHEY, SMNVEV (reference sequence). Trimming at V came to 6 bases and at J to 6 bases, leaving 10 bases not matched to a gene. The CDR3 spells CASSRPPSGRDDTQYF. The CDR3 DNA follows: TGTGCCAGCAGCCGCCCACCTAGCGGGAGGGATGATACGCAGTATTTT.

This clone was detected only a few times. The gene calls are TRBV19 and TRBJ2-1; TRBD2 might be the D (6 bases). The CDR3 consists of 13 residues. Germline V gene sequence: CDR1 LNHDA, CDR2 SQIVND (reference sequence). V was shortened by 5 bases and J by 8 bases, with 13 bases between the two germline ends. The CDR3 region has the DNA TGTGCCAGTAGTGCCCCGGGGGTAGATGAGCAGTTCTTC. Its translation: CASSAPGVDEQFF.

This sequence joins TRBV29-1 and TRBJ1-5, with 9 positions matching TRBD1. The CDR3 totals 17 residues. From germline, CDR1 is SQVTM and CDR2 ANQGSEA. V trimming: 3 bases; J trimming: 7 bases; junction bases outside the gene matches: 16. As DNA, the CDR3 is TGCAGCGTTGAGGGAGAGACGGACGGGACAGGGCCCCAGCCCCAGCATTTT. Its translation: CSVEGETDGTGPQPQHF.

This clone occurred a few times. This chain links TRBV27 with TRBJ2-7; TRBD1 matches 9 bases. V trimming: 6 bases; J trimming: 3 bases; junction bases outside the gene matches: 9. The CDR3 extends over 15 amino acids. CDR1 and CDR2 from the germline V gene are MNHEY and SMNVEV (reference sequence). The chain's CDR3 is CASRPTGTGNYEQYF. CDR3 nucleotides: TGTGCCAGCAGGCCGACCGGGACAGGGAACTACGAGCAGTACTTC.

The chain couples TRBV4-3 to TRBJ2-7, with D perhaps TRBD1 (6 bases). V was trimmed by 0 bases and J by 5 bases, leaving 20 bases between them. Germline V gene sequence: CDR1 LGHNA, CDR2 YSLEER. There are 17 residues in the CDR3. CDR3: CASSQEAGVRRAHEQYF. CDR3 in DNA: TGCGCCAGCAGCCAAGAAGCAGGGGTCCGCAGGGCTCACGAGCAGTACTTC.